Listed here are 9 T cell receptor beta chains from one sample, sequenced in a study of T-cell memory formation after mild COVID-19. TCRdb reanalysed the 5' RACE reads using MiXCR and keeps one entry per CDR3 protein. The table lists almost 350,000 distinct CDR3 sequences, less than 25% of them singletons, with 21% in the top ten. Sequenced material: PBMCs or a T cell subset sorted from them (not recorded which). The receptor set was obtained from a man aged 18-30 years who had mild COVID-19 (a few samples of this study predate the infection). Cell type and time point are not known.

This clonotype was counted only a few times. The chain has TRBV6-5 and TRBJ1-5; D call uncertain. V was cut by 0 bases and J by 8 bases, with 11 bases left in between. This CDR3 is 14 amino acids long. Germline V CDR1 and CDR2: MNHEY, SVGAGI. In DNA, the CDR3 is TGTGCCAGCAGTTACTCGAAAGGGATCAAGCCCCAGCATTTT. It yields the protein CASSYSKGIKPQHF.

This clonotype was detected many times. The chain couples TRBV18 to TRBJ1-2; TRBD1 aligns across 7 bases. The ends lost 2 bases at V and 8 bases at J; junction bases unmatched: 8. CDR1 and CDR2 (germline): KGHSH, LQKENI. The CDR3 totals 14 residues. This chain's CDR3 is CASSPVRDRWGYTF. CDR3 in DNA: TGTGCCAGCTCACCAGTACGGGACAGATGGGGCTACACCTTC.

The chain carries TRBV4-1 and TRBJ1-2; possibly TRBD1 for D (6 bases). V gave up 6 bases and J gave up 8 bases, with 16 bases separating them. The CDR3 has 13 amino acids. Germline V lookup: CDR1 MGHRA, CDR2 YSYEKL. CDR3 in DNA: TGCGCCAGCAGTCAAAAGGGGGTATTGGGCTACACCTTC. It specifies CASSQKGVLGYTF.

The chain employs TRBV3-1 and TRBJ2-2; TRBD2 agrees at 7 bases. The CDR3 consists of 15 residues. V was pared by 6 bases and J by 3 bases, with 7 bases of the junction left unmatched. In germline, CDR1 is LGHDT, CDR2 YNNKEL (reference sequence). The CDR3 DNA sequence: TGTGCCAGCAGTCCCTTTAGCGGGTACACCGGGGAGCTGTTTTTT. It translates to CASSPFSGYTGELFF.

This clonotype was seen only a few times. The chain couples TRBV7-4 to TRBJ2-5; tentatively, D is TRBD2 (7 bases). Germline V lookup: CDR1 SGHVT, CDR2 SQSDAQ. Trimming pared 6 bases from V and 3 bases from J, leaving 20 bases between. The CDR3 consists of 16 residues. The CDR3 reads CASSRGDGDKKETQYF. CDR3 DNA sequence: TGTGCCAGCAGTCGGGGGGATGGGGACAAAAAAGAGACCCAGTACTTC.

The chain is built from TRBV18 and TRBJ1-5; no clear D gene. CDR1 and CDR2 (germline): KGHSH, LQKENI. CDR3 length: 12 residues. Trimming took off 4 bases at V and 6 bases at J, with 7 bases between the two ends. CDR3 nucleotide sequence: TGTGCCAGCTCACAGGCGGGTCAGCCCCAGCATTTT. It translates to CASSQAGQPQHF.

This clonotype appeared a few times. The V and J genes are TRBV5-1 and TRBJ2-3; 7 nucleotides line up with TRBD1. Unmatched junction bases numbered 8, after V lost 2 bases and J lost 5 bases. Germline V gene data show CDR1 as SGHRS and CDR2 as YFSETQ. The length of the CDR3 is 15 residues. The CDR3 DNA reads as TGCGCCAGCAGCTTCTGGACAGGTTCAGGAGATACGCAGTATTTT. It encodes CASSFWTGSGDTQYF. The full variable domain, rest sourced from reference TRBV5-1 and TRBJ2-3, is KAGVTQTPRYLIKTRGQQVTLSCSPISGHRSVSWYQQTPGQGLQFLFEYFSETQRNKGNFPGRFSGRQFSNSRSEMNVSTLELGDSALYLCASSFWTGSGDTQYFGPGTRLTVL.

Only a few counts were recorded for this clonotype. The rearrangement joins TRBV2 to TRBJ1-4; D call uncertain. Germline CDR1 SNHLY, CDR2 FYNNEI. Trimming left V 5 bases short and J 0 bases short, with 10 bases between. CDR3 size: 15 residues. CDR3 nucleotide sequence: TGTGCCAGCAGTAGAAGTTCGGCAACTAATGAAAAACTGTTTTTT. It codes for CASSRSSATNEKLFF.

This clonotype was seen a handful of times. The rearrangement joins TRBV2 to TRBJ1-5; no clear D gene. The CDR3 sequence is 12 residues long. V was trimmed by 6 bases and J by 9 bases, leaving 12 bases between them. From germline, CDR1 is SNHLY and CDR2 FYNNEI. The CDR3 is CASRDPQRPQHF. CDR3 bases: TGTGCCAGCAGGGATCCTCAGAGGCCCCAGCATTTT.